Each of the 7 T cell receptor beta chains below was sequenced from the same sample in a study of technical replicates of blood from several donors (dated by TCRdb to 2017 to 2019). Libraries were prepared through the immunoSEQ multiplex PCR assay. What TCRdb holds here is the immuneACCESS table cut down to in-frame rearrangements. Part of the clones is not present; checked against another copy, under half of the missing clones reflect an unresolved V gene, and the others are unexplained. This sample has tens of thousands of clones in its table, and approximately 97% of those were observed once. 0.18% of the sample goes to the ten largest clones. Sequenced: T cells isolated from PBMCs. The receptor source for this set is a human donor in good health.

The rearrangement uses TRBV6-6 and TRBJ2-7; the match to TRBD2 covers 11 bases. This CDR3 comprises 15 residues. V gave up 6 bases and J gave up 4 bases; unmatched junction bases: 8. The germline V gene has CDR1 MNHNY and CDR2 SVGAGI (reference sequence). The CDR3 bases are TGTGCCAGCAGCCGAGGGACTAGCGGCGTTTACGAGCAGTACTTC. This sequence encodes CASSRGTSGVYEQYF.

The genes are TRBV4-2 and TRBJ1-1; D is possibly TRBD1 (6 bases). The CDR3 is 14 residues long. Trimming cost V 0 bases and J 5 bases, with 10 bases left between them. CDR1 and CDR2 from the germline V gene are LGHNA and YNFKEQ. This chain's CDR3 is CASSQEAGATEAFF. The CDR3 DNA is TGTGCCAGCAGCCAAGAGGCAGGGGCGACTGAAGCTTTCTTT.

The rearrangement uses TRBV27 and TRBJ2-2, with a weak D call TRBD1 (6 bases). Per the germline V gene, CDR1 is MNHEY and CDR2 is SMNVEV (reference sequence). Trimming removed 5 bases from V and 6 bases from J, with 10 bases in between. This CDR3 region has 13 residues. The DNA of the CDR3 is TGTGCCAGCAGTCCCAACAGGGCCGGGGAGCTGTTTTTT. This translates into CASSPNRAGELFF.

This chain joins TRBV6-6 and TRBJ2-5; TRBD2 aligns across 7 bases. The germline V gene has CDR1 MNHNY and CDR2 SVGAGI (reference sequence). This CDR3 has 14 residues. V was pared by 6 bases and J by 4 bases, with 8 bases of the junction left unmatched. CDR3: CASRRLRGGETQYF. The DNA for the CDR3 is TGTGCCAGCAGACGCCTCCGCGGGGGAGAGACCCAGTACTTC.

J is TRBJ2-2 and V is TRBV6-6; D is uncertain. CDR1 and CDR2 (germline): MNHNY, SVGAGI (reference sequence). The CDR3 is made up of 14 amino acids. V shed 6 bases and J shed 4 bases, with 12 bases lying between them. Here the CDR3 reads CASSKSFSTGELFF. The CDR3 DNA sequence: TGTGCCAGCAGCAAGAGTTTCTCCACCGGGGAGCTGTTTTTT.

The chain links TRBV7-8 to TRBJ2-7, with D hard to call. In germline, CDR1 is SGHVS, CDR2 FQNEAQ. V was trimmed by 2 bases and J by 2 bases, leaving 7 bases between them. The CDR3 consists of 13 residues. The CDR3 DNA sequence: TGTGCCAGCAGCTTAAGTACTGCCTACGAGCAGTACTTC. Translation: CASSLSTAYEQYF. The full variable domain, rest sourced from reference TRBV7-8 and TRBJ2-7, is GAGVSQSPRYKVAKRGQDVALRCDPISGHVSLFWYQQALGQGPEFLTYFQNEAQLDKSGLPSDRFFAERPEGSVSTLKIQRTQQEDSAVYLCASSLSTAYEQYFGPGTRLTVT.

V is TRBV7-9 and J is TRBJ2-7, with 7 bases aligning to TRBD2. The germline gives CDR1 SEHNR, CDR2 FQNEAQ (reference sequence). The CDR3 contains 14 residues. J lost 3 bases, V lost 2 bases, and 4 bases had no gene match. The chain's CDR3 is CASSLSGVGYEQYF. In DNA form, the CDR3 reads TGTGCCAGCAGCTTAAGCGGGGTAGGCTACGAGCAGTACTTC.